This T cell receptor beta chain was captured in a study of T cell repertoires in aging, cancer and after chemotherapy. On the study more broadly: Millions of TCR reads made up the full dataset.

TRB rearrangements spanning V, D and J were amplified using mixed TRB-A/B primers. TCRdb re-called the multiplex PCR reads with MiXCR, one entry per CDR3 protein. Among a few thousand distinct CDR3 sequences, approximately 58% were seen once, and the ten largest hold around 36%. Amplification of TCR beta used genomic DNA extracted from peripheral blood. Remarks on this clonotype: Its target is not known.

Study outcomes and limitations: In each cancer cohort, median generation probability increased across chemotherapy, suggesting thymic output rebounded. No conclusions about immunological memory after chemotherapy can be drawn from the repertoire data. In cancer patients, declining TCR diversity with age involved lost richness and lost evenness.

Germline-derived CDR1 and CDR2 are MRHNA and SNTAGT. The V end was cut by 1 base, the J end by 9 bases, with 8 bases between. CDR3 length equals 12 residues. The specimen was blood. This chain uses TRBV6-4 with TRBJ2-3; D could derive from TRBD1 or TRBD2 (5 bases each). The clonotype originates from a human donor with a solid tumor. CDR3 nucleotide sequence: TGTGCCAGCAGTGACTATTGGGGGACGCAGTATTTT. This translates into CASSDYWGTQYF.